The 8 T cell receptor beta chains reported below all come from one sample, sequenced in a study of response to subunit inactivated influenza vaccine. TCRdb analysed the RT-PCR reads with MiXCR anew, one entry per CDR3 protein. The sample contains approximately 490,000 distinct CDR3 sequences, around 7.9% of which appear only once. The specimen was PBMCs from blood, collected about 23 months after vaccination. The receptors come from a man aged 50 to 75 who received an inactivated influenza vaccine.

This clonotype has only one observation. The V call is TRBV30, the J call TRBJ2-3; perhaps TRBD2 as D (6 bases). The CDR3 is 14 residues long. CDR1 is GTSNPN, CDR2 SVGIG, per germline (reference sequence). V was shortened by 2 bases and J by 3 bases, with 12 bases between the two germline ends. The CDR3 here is CAWSRTLATDTQYF. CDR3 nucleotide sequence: TGTGCCTGGAGTAGGACCCTAGCGACAGATACGCAGTATTTT.

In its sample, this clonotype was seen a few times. CDR3: CASSVRTGGPYNEQFF. The CDR3 nucleotides are TGTGCCAGCAGCGTCCGAACAGGGGGTCCTTACAATGAGCAGTTCTTC. The chain is built from TRBV9 and TRBJ2-1, with TRBD1 matching over 8 bases. V lost 2 bases to trimming and J lost 4 bases; unmatched junction nucleotides: 8. The germline V gene encodes CDR1 SGDLS and CDR2 YYNGEE. There are 16 residues in the CDR3.

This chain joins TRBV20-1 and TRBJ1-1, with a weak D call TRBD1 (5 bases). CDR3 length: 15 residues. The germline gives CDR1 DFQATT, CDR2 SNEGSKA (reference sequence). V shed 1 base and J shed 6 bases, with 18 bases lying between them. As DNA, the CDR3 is TGCAGTGCTAGAGTTGTTGGAGCAGGGCGATCTGAAGCTTTCTTT. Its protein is CSARVVGAGRSEAFF.

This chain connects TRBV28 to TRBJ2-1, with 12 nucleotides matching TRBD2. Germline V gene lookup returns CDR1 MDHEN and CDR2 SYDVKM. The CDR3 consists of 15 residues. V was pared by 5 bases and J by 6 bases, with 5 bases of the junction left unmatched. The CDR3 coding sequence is TGTGCCAGCAGTCTAAGACTAGCGGGGGCCAATGAGCAGTTCTTC. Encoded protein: CASSLRLAGANEQFF. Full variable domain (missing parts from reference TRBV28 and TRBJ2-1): DVKVTQSSRYLVKRTGEKVFLECVQDMDHENMFWYRQDPGLGLRLIYFSYDVKMKEKGDIPEGYSVSREKKERFSLILESASTNQTSMYLCASSLRLAGANEQFFGPGTRLTVL.

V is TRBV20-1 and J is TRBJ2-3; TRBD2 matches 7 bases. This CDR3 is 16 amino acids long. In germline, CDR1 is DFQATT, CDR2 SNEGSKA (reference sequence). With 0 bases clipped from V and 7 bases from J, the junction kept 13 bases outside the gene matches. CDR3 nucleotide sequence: TGCAGTGCTAGAGATCTCCGTGGGAGGGCCGGTTATACGCAGTATTTT. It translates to CSARDLRGRAGYTQYF.

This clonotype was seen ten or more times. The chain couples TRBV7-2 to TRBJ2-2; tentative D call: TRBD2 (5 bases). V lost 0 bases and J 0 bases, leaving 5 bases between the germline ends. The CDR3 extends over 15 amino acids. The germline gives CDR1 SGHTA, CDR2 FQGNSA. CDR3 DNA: TGTGCCAGCAGCTTAGCTAGCGCGAACACCGGGGAGCTGTTTTTT. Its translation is CASSLASANTGELFF.

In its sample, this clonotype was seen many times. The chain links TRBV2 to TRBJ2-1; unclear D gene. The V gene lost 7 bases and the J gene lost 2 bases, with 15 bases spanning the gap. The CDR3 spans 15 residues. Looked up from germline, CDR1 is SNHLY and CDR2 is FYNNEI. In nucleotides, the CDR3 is TGTGCCAGCAAACGCACGGCTACTGCCTACAATGAGCAGTTCTTC. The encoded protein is CASKRTATAYNEQFF. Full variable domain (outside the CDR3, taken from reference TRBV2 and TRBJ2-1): EPEVTQTPSHQVTQMGQEVILRCVPISNHLYFYWYRQILGQKVEFLVSFYNNEISEKSEIFDDQFSVERPDGSNFTLKIRSTKLEDSAMYFCASKRTATAYNEQFFGPGTRLTVL.

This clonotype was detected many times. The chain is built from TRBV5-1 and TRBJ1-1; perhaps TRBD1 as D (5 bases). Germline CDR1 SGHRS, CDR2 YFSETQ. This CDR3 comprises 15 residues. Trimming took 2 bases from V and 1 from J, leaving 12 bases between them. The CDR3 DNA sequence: TGCGCCAGCAGCTTAAACGACAGCCCGAACACTGAAGCTTTCTTT. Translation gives CASSLNDSPNTEAFF. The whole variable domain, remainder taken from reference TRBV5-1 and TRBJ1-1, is KAGVTQTPRYLIKTRGQQVTLSCSPISGHRSVSWYQQTPGQGLQFLFEYFSETQRNKGNFPGRFSGRQFSNSRSEMNVSTLELGDSALYLCASSLNDSPNTEAFFGQGTRLTVV.